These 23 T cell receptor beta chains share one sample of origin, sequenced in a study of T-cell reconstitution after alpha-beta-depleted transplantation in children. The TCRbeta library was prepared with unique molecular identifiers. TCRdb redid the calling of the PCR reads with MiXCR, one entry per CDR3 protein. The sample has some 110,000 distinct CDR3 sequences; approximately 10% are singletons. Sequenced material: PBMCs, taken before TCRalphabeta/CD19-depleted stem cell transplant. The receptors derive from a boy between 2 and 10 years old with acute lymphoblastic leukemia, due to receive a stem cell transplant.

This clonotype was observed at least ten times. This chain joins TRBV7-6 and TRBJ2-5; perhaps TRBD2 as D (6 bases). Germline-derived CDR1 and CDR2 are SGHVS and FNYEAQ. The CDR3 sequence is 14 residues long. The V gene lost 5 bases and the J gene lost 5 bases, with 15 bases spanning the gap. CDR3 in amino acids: CASSPIGTYETQYF. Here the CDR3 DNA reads TGTGCCAGCAGCCCGATAGGGACTTATGAGACCCAGTACTTC.

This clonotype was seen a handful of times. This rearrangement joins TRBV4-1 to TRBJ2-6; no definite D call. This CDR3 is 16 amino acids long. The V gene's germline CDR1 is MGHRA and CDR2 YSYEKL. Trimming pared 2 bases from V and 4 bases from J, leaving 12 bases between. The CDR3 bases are TGCGCCAGCAGCCAACTTCGGTTTTCAGGGGCCAACGTCCTGACTTTC. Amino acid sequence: CASSQLRFSGANVLTF.

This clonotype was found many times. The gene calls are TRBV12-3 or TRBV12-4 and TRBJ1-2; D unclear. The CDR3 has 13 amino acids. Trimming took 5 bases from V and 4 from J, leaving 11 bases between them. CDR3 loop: CASSLSGFYGYTF. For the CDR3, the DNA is TGTGCCAGCAGTCTCTCGGGATTCTATGGCTACACCTTC.

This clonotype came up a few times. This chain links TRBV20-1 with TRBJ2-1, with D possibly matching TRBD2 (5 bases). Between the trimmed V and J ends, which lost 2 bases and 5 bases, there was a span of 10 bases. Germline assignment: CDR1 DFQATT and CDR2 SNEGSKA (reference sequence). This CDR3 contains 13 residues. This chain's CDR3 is CSARRRAHNEQFF. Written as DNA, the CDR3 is TGCAGTGCTAGACGGCGGGCCCACAATGAGCAGTTCTTC.

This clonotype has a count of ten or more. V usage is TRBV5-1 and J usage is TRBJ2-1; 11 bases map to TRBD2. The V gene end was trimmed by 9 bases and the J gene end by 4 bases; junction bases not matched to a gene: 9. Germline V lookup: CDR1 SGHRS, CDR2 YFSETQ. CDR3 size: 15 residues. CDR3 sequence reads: CATKTGTSGYNEQFF. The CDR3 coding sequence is TGCGCCACCAAAACGGGGACTAGCGGTTACAATGAGCAGTTCTTC.

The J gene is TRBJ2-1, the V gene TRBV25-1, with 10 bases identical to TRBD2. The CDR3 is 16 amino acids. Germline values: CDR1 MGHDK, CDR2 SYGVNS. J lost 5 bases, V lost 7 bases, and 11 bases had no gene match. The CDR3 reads CASTTPGLATHNEQFF. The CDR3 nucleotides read TGTGCCAGCACCACGCCGGGACTAGCGACCCACAATGAGCAGTTCTTC.

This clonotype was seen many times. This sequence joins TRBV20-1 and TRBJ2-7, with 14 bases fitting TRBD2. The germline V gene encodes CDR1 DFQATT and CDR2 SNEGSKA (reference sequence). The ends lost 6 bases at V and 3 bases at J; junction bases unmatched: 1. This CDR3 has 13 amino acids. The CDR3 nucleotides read TGCAGTGCCGGACTAGCGGGAGGCTACGAGCAGTACTTC. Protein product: CSAGLAGGYEQYF.

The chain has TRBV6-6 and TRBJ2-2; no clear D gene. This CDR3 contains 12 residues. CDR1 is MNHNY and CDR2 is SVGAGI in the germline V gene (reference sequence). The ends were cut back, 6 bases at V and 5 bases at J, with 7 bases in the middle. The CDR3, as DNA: TGTGCCAGCAGCCGAGGAACCGGGGAGCTGTTTTTT. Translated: CASSRGTGELFF.

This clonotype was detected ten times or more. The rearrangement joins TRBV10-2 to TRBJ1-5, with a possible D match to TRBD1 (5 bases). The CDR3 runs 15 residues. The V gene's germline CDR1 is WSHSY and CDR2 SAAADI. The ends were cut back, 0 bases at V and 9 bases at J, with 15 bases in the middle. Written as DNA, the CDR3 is TGCGCCAGCAGTGAGTCGTCCCAGGGACGTCGGCCCCAGCATTTT. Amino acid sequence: CASSESSQGRRPQHF.

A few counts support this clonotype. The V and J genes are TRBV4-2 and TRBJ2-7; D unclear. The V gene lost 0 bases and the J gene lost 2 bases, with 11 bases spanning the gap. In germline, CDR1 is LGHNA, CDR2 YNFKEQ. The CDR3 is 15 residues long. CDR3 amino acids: CASSQDSGGPYEQYF. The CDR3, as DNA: TGTGCCAGCAGCCAAGATAGTGGCGGACCCTACGAGCAGTACTTC.

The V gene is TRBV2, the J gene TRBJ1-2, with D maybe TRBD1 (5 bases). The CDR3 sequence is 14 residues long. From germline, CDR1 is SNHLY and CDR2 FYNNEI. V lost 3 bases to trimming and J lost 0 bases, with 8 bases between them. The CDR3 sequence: CASSDRVANYGYTF. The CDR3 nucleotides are TGTGCCAGCAGTGACAGGGTTGCTAACTATGGCTACACCTTC.

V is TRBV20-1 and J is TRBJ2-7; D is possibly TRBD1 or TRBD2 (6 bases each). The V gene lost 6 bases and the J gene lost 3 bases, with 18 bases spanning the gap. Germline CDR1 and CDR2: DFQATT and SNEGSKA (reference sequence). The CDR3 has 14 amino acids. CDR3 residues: CSARRDTGLYEQYF. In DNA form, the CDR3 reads TGCAGTGCGCGCCGGGACACGGGACTCTACGAGCAGTACTTC.

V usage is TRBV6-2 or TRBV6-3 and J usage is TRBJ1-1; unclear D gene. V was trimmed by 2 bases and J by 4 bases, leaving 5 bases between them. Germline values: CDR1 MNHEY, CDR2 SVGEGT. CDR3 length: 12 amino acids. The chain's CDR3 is CASSYDATEAFF. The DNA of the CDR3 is TGTGCCAGCAGTTACGATGCCACTGAAGCTTTCTTT.

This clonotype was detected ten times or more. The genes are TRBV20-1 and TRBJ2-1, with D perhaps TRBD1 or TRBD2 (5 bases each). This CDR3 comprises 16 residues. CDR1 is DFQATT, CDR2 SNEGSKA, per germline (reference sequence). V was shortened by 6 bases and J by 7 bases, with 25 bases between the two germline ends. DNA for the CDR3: TGCAGTGCCCCGGACTTTACGGGGCAATTGGGGAATGAGCAGTTCTTC. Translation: CSAPDFTGQLGNEQFF.

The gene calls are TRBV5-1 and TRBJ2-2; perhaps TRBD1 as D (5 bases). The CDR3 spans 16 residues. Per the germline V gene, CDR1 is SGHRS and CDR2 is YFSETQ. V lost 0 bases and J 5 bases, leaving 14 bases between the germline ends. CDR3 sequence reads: CASSLGWTPETGELFF. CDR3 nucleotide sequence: TGCGCCAGCAGCTTGGGGTGGACACCAGAAACCGGGGAGCTGTTTTTT.

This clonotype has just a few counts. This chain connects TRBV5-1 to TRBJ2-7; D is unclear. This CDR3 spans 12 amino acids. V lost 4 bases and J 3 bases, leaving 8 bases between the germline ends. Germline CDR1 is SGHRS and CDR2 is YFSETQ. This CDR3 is CASSPDYYEQYF. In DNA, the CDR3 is TGCGCCAGCAGCCCTGATTACTACGAGCAGTACTTC.

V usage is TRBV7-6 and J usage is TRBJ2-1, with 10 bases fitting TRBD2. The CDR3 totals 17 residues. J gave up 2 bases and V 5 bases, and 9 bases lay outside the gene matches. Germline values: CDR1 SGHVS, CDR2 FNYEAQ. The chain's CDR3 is CASSHGGLAGAYNEQFF. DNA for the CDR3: TGTGCCAGCAGCCATGGCGGGCTAGCGGGAGCCTACAATGAGCAGTTCTTC.

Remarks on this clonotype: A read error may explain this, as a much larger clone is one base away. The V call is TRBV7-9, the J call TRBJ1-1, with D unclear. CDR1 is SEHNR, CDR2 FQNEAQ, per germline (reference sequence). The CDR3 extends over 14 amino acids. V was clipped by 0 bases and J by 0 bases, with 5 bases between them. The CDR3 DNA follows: TGTGCCAGCAGCTTAGCACAGATGAACACTGAAGCTTTCTTT. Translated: CASSLAQMNTEAFF.

The CDR3 protein is CASSLFRIHNEQFF. The CDR3 DNA reads as TGTGCCAGCAGCTTGTTCCGCATTCACAATGAGCAGTTCTTC. The chain carries TRBV7-3 and TRBJ2-1; the D is unclear. This CDR3 is 14 amino acids long. The germline CDR1 and CDR2 sequences are SGHTA and FQGTGA. Trimming stripped 3 bases from V and 5 bases from J, with 11 bases between.

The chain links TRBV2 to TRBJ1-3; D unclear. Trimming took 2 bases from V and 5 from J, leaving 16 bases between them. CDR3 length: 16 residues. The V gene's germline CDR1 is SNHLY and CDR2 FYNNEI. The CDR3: CASSESPTGVRNTIYF. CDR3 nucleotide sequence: TGTGCCAGCAGTGAAAGCCCAACCGGGGTCAGAAACACCATATATTTT.

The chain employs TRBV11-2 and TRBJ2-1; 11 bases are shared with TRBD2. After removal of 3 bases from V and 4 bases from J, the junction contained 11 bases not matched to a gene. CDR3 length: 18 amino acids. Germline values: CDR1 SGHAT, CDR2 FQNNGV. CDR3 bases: TGTGCCAGCAGCTTTCCCGGGACTAGCGGAGGAACTTACAATGAGCAGTTCTTC. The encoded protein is CASSFPGTSGGTYNEQFF.

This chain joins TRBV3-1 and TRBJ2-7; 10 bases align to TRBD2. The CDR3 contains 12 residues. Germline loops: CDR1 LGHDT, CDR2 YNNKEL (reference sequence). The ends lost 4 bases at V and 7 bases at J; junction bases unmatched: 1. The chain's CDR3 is CASSRAGGEQYF. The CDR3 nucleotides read TGTGCCAGCAGCCGAGCGGGAGGGGAGCAGTACTTC.

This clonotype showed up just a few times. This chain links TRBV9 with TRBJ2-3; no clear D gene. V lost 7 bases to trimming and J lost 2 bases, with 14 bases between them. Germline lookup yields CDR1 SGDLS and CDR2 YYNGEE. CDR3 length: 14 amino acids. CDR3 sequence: CASGVTQFTDTQYF. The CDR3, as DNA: TGTGCCAGCGGGGTGACCCAATTCACAGATACGCAGTATTTT.